These 11 T cell receptor beta chains originate from one sample sequenced in a study of cytomegalovirus exposure and HLA in healthy donors. Both 60 Vbeta primers and 13 Jbeta primers went into the PCR. The repertoire was sequenced with immunoSEQ multiplex PCR; TCRdb's copy has only in-frame clones and lacks some. The sample shows more than 70,000 clones, 60% to 85% of them seen only once. The sequenced sample consisted of PBMCs. The source is a man aged 30 to 45 in good health and CMV-seropositive.

The V gene is TRBV6-5, the J gene TRBJ1-3; no firm D call. From germline, CDR1 is MNHEY and CDR2 SVGAGI. V lost 2 bases, J lost 3 bases, and 5 bases lay in between. The CDR3 has 13 amino acids. The CDR3 DNA follows: TGTGCCAGCAGTTACGGCAGTGGAAACACCATATATTTT. Encoded protein: CASSYGSGNTIYF.

The rearrangement joins TRBV7-6 to TRBJ1-6; 7 nucleotides agree with TRBD1. CDR3 length: 17 residues. After removal of 5 bases from V and 8 bases from J, the junction contained 15 bases not matched to a gene. The germline gives CDR1 SGHVS, CDR2 FNYEAQ. CDR3 in DNA: TGTGCCAGCAGCGTTAGTAGTTACGGACAGGACGATTCACCCCTCCACTTT. As protein: CASSVSSYGQDDSPLHF.

The chain is built from TRBV6-1 and TRBJ2-1; 11 bases agree with TRBD1. V was clipped by 8 bases and J by 8 bases; unmatched bases: 11. The CDR3 covers 15 residues. Germline lookup yields CDR1 MNHNS and CDR2 SASEGT. CDR3 residues: CASLRKGQGADEQFF. The CDR3 bases are TGTGCCAGCCTGCGAAAAGGACAGGGGGCCGATGAGCAGTTCTTC.

The genes are TRBV2 and TRBJ2-5; 10 positions agree with TRBD1. This CDR3 has 14 residues. V gave up 8 bases and J gave up 4 bases; unmatched junction bases: 7. In germline, CDR1 is SNHLY, CDR2 FYNNEI. CDR3 loop: CASQDRGRAETQYF. CDR3 nucleotides: TGTGCCAGCCAGGACAGGGGGAGGGCAGAGACCCAGTACTTC.

Written as DNA, the CDR3 is TGTGCCAGCAGCCTCTCCTGGGGGGACGGGGAGCTGTTTTTT. It encodes CASSLSWGDGELFF. V is TRBV9 and J is TRBJ2-2; D is possibly TRBD2 (6 bases). The CDR3 has 14 residues. Germline V CDR1 and CDR2: SGDLS, YYNGEE. V was cut by 4 bases and J by 7 bases, with 14 bases left in between.

J is TRBJ2-2 and V is TRBV2, with 8 bases fitting TRBD2. There are 15 residues in the CDR3. Germline V CDR1 and CDR2: SNHLY, FYNNEI. V was pared by 6 bases and J by 0 bases, with 3 bases of the junction left unmatched. The CDR3 DNA reads as TGTGCCAGCAGGGTACTAGCGGCGAACACCGGGGAGCTGTTTTTT. It encodes CASRVLAANTGELFF.

The V gene is TRBV18, the J gene TRBJ1-2; D gene ambiguous. V gave up 1 base and J gave up 7 bases, with 10 bases separating them. This CDR3 contains 13 residues. Germline assignment: CDR1 KGHSH and CDR2 LQKENI. CDR3 in amino acids: CASSPQRRSGYTF. DNA for the CDR3: TGTGCCAGCTCACCACAACGGAGGAGTGGCTACACCTTC.

This clone turned up a few times. The DNA for the CDR3 is TGTGCCAGCAGCCCCCATCAGGGAACCAATCAGCCCCAGCATTTT. It translates to CASSPHQGTNQPQHF. The genes are TRBV7-2 and TRBJ1-5; D is perhaps TRBD1 (5 bases). This CDR3 has 15 residues. Germline CDR1 SGHTA, CDR2 FQGNSA. The ends were cut back, 5 bases at V and 3 bases at J, with 14 bases in the middle.

The sample holds a few counts of this clone. The genes are TRBV7-9 and TRBJ1-1; 12 bases align to TRBD1. Germline CDR1 and CDR2: SEHNR and FQNEAQ (reference sequence). The V and J ends lost 5 bases and 4 bases, in that order; junction bases with no gene match: 17. There are 19 residues in the CDR3. The CDR3 region has the DNA TGTGCCAGCAGCACCCGGGACAGGGGGCGAAGGGGTCTGAGCACTGAAGCTTTCTTT. Protein sequence: CASSTRDRGRRGLSTEAFF.

The rearrangement links TRBV9 to TRBJ1-1; a weak D match, TRBD1 (5 bases). This CDR3 spans 13 amino acids. Trimming shortened V by 5 bases and J by 6 bases, and 14 bases separated the two germline ends. Germline loops: CDR1 SGDLS, CDR2 YYNGEE. Here the CDR3 DNA reads TGTGCCAGCAGTGGAGGGGCTGGCTCTGAAGCTTTCTTT. It encodes CASSGGAGSEAFF.

The chain employs TRBV4-1 and TRBJ1-1, with TRBD1 as a possible D gene (6 bases). The CDR3 has 17 residues. Germline V CDR1 and CDR2: MGHRA, YSYEKL. Trimming took off 3 bases at V and 3 bases at J, with 20 bases between the two ends. In DNA, the CDR3 is TGCGCCAGCAGCCACCCCCTTGGGGGGGCCAGGGACACTGAAGCTTTCTTT. Translated: CASSHPLGGARDTEAFF.